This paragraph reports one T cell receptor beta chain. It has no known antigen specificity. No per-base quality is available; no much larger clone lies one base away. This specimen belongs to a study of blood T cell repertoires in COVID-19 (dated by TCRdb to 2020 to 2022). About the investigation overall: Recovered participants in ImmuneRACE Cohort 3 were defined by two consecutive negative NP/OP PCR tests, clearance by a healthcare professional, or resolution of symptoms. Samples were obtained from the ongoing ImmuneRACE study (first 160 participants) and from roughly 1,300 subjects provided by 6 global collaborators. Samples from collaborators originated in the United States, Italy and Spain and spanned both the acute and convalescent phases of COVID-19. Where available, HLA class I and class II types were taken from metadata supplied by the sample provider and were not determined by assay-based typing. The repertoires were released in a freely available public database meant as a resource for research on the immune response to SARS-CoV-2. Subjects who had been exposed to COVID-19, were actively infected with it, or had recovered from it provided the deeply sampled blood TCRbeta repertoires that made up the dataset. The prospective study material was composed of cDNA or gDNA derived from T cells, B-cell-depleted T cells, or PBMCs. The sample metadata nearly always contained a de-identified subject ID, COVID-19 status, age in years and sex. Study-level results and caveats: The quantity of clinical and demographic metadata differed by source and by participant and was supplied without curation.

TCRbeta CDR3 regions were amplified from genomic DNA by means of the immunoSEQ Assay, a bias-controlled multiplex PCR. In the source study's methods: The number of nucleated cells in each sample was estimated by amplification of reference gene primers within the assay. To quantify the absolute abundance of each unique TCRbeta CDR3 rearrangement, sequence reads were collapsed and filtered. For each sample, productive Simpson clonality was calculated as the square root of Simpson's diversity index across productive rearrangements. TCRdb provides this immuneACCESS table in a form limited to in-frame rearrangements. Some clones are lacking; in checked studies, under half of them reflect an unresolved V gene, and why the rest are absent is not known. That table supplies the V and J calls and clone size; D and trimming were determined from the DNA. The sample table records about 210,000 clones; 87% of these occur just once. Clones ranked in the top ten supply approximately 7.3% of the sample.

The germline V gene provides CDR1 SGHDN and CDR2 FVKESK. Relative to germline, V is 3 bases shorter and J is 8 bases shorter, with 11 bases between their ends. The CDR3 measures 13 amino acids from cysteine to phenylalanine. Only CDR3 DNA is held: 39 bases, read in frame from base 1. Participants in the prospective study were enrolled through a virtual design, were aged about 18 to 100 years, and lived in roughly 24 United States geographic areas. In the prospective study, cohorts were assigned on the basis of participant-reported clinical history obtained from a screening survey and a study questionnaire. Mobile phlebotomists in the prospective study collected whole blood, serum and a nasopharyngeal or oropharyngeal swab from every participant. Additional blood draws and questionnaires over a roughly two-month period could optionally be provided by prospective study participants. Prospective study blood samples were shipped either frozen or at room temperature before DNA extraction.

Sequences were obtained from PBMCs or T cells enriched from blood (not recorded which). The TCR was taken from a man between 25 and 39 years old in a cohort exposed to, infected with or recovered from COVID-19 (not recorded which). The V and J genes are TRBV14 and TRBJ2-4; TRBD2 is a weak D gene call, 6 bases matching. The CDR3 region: CASSHRRADIQYF. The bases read TGTGCCAGCAGCCATAGGAGGGCTGACATTCAGTACTTC.